This T cell receptor beta chain was recorded in a study of blood T cell repertoires in COVID-19. This CDR3 has 12 residues. Trimming pared 6 bases from V and 6 bases from J, leaving 7 bases between. Germline CDR1 reads KGHDR; CDR2 reads SFDVKD. Per the study methods: Quantification of nucleated cells was approximated via reference gene primer amplification. TCRdb's table, derived via immunoSEQ multiplex PCR, lists solely in-frame clones and lacks some. V and J calls and clone size are given by that table; D and trimming were obtained from the DNA. The sample lists about 500,000 clones, about 90% occurring once.

Sequences were obtained from PBMCs or T cells enriched from blood (not recorded which). The chain uses TRBV24-1 and TRBJ2-2; maybe TRBD2 (6 bases). This sequence originates from a woman aged 18-29 years who had recovered from COVID-19. CDR3 nucleotides: TGTGCCACCAGTTGGGGGGCCGGGGAGCTGTTTTTT. Amino acid sequence: CATSWGAGELFF.